This T cell receptor (beta chain) was sequenced for a study of PD-1 blockade in classical Hodgkin lymphoma. Study at large: Nivolumab dosed at 3 mg/kg went to patients intravenously every 2 weeks.

With regard to this clone: Its antigen is unidentified.

Germline-derived CDR1 and CDR2 are MRHNA and SNTAGT. The CDR3 covers 13 residues. Trimming left V 0 bases short and J 5 bases short, with 7 bases between. General study points: Newly diagnosed patients had diversity similar to the baseline diversity of complete responders.

Time point described: cycle 4 day 1 (C4D1), after about 6 weeks of nivolumab. Autologous stem cell transplantation was followed by relapse in every patient, and brentuximab vedotin exposure varied. The table came from immunoSEQ multiplex PCR; TCRdb's copy has only in-frame clones and leaves some out. In the table there are 80,000 to 95,000 clones, 75% to 85% of which are singletons. The sequence was collected from a human donor with classical Hodgkin lymphoma. The rearrangement links TRBV6-4 to TRBJ1-1; D ambiguous. The specimen was peripheral blood mononuclear cells (PBMCs), collected before the fourth cycle of nivolumab. The CDR3 spells CASSDSEGTEAFF. For the CDR3, the DNA is TGTGCCAGCAGTGACTCAGAGGGAACTGAAGCTTTCTTT.